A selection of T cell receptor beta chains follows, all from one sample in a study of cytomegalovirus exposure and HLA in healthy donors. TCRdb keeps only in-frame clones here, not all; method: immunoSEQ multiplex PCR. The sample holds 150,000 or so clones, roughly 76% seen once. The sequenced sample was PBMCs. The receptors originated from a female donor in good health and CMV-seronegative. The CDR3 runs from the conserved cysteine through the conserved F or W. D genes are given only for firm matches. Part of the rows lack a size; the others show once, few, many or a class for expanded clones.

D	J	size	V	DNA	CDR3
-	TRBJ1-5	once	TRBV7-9	TGTTCCAGCAGCTTAGTGAGGAGTGGTCGAAATCAGCCCCAGCATTTT	CSSSLVRSGRNQPQHF
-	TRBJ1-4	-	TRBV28	TGTGCCAGCTCAGGGTTGCTTAATGAAAAACTGTTTTTT	CASSGLLNEKLFF
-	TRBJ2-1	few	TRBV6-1	TGTGCCAGCACCGGGAGAGACAATGAGCAGTTCTTC	CASTGRDNEQFF
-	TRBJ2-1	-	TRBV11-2	TGTGCCAGCAGCTTTTTGCAGGGTCTCTACAATGAGCAGTTCTTC	CASSFLQGLYNEQFF
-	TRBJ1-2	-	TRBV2	TGTGCCAGCAGCGAGGACCGGGGTGACTATGGCTACACCTTC	CASSEDRGDYGYTF
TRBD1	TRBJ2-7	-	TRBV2	TGTGCCAGCAGGGACAGGGGGCGTTGGGCCTACGAGCAGTACTTC	CASRDRGRWAYEQYF
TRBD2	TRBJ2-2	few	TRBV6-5	TGTGCCAGCAGTTGGACTAGCGGATACACCGGGGAGCTGTTTTTT	CASSWTSGYTGELFF
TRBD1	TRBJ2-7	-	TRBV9	TGTGCCAGCAGCCTAACAGGGGGCTCCGAGCAGTACTTC	CASSLTGGSEQYF
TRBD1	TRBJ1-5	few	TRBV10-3	TGTGCCATCAGTGAGTCTGACAGGGGGCGAAATCAGCCCCAGCATTTT	CAISESDRGRNQPQHF
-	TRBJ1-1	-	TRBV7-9	TGTGCCAGCAGCTTAGCGACGGGGGAGGGCACTGAAGCTTTCTTT	CASSLATGEGTEAFF
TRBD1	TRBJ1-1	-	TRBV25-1	TGTGCCAGCAGTGAAGGCGGTTGGACAGGGGGCACTGAAGCTTTCTTT	CASSEGGWTGGTEAFF
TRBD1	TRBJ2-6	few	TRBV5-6	TGTGCCAGCAGGTTCCTAGACAGGGCCTCTGGGGCCAACGTCCTGACTTTC	CASRFLDRASGANVLTF
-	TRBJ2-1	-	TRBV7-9	TGTGCCAGCAGCTTGGGAGTGGATGAGCAGTTCTTC	CASSLGVDEQFF